Described below is a single T cell receptor beta chain sequence and its context. One junction end disagrees with the germline gene, perhaps due to a read error. Patients sequenced had flow cytometry evidence of CD8+CD57+ cell expansion. The entry originates in a study of CD8+CD57+ T cells in acquired aplastic anemia. Study as a whole: Isolated CD4+ and CD8+ cells, once sorted, yielded DNA averaging roughly 3.2 ug.

CDR1 is LNHNV, CDR2 YYDKDF, per germline (reference sequence). The CDR3 consists of 19 residues. Both TCR beta VDJ combination and CDR3 sequence profiling were carried out. Genomic DNA was the template for this profiling. TCRdb re-called the reads through MiXCR, storing one row per CDR3 protein. The sample lists more than 150,000 distinct CDR3 sequences, 48% seen once, with 1.8% in the top ten. The sequence was collected from a human donor with aplastic anemia. The sequenced material came from sorted CD4+, CD8+, or CD8+CD57+ T cells (not recorded which) from PBMCs. The chain links TRBV15 to TRBJ2-1, with D perhaps TRBD1 or TRBD2 (5 bases each). The CDR3 spells CATSRDRKPRGITSDEQFF. The CDR3 nucleotides are TGCGCCACCAGCAGAGATCGGAAACCGAGGGGAATTACTTCAGATGAGCAGTTCTTC.